This T cell receptor (beta chain) came from a study of shared clonotypes between healthy human individuals. Notes on the study in general: Measured sharing among donors was expected to vary with sequencing depth.

This clone was counted a single time. The target antigen is unknown. Assay: immunoSEQ multiplex PCR; the TCRdb copy retains only in-frame clones and omits some. The table lists 450,000 to 500,000 clones, almost 80% of them singletons. This TCR was recovered from a woman aged 35 to 49 in good health. Some clones in this sample may be carry-over from other donors' samples. The material sequenced was PBMCs.

The CDR3 here is CASSPTGRTEAFF. The CDR3 nucleotides read TGTGCCAGCAGCCCTACGGGGAGGACTGAAGCTTTCTTT. This chain connects TRBV6-6 to TRBJ1-1; D gene ambiguous. The CDR3 is 13 amino acids. The germline V gene has CDR1 MNHNY and CDR2 SVGAGI (reference sequence). V lost 6 bases and J lost 5, with 13 bases in between.